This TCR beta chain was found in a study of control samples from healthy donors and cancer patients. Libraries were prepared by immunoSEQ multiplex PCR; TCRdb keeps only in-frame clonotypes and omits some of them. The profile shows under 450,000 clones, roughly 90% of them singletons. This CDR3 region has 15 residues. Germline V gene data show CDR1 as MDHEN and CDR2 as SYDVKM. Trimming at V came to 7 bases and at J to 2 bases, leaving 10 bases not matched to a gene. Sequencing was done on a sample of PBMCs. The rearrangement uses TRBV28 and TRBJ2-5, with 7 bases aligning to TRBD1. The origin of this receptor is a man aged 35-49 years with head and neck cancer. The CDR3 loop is CASTARTGEQETQYF. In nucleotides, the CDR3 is TGTGCCAGCACCGCGAGGACAGGAGAACAAGAGACCCAGTACTTC.